This T cell receptor beta chain was recorded in a study of T-cell reconstitution after alpha-beta-depleted transplantation in children. The CDR3 totals 16 residues. V was pared by 2 bases and J by 4 bases, with 8 bases of the junction left unmatched. The germline V gene has CDR1 SGHTA and CDR2 FQGTGA. Unique molecular identifiers were incorporated into the prepared TCRbeta library. TCRdb re-called the PCR reads with MiXCR, one entry per CDR3 protein. The table has some 600,000 distinct CDR3 sequences, 16% seen once. The clonotype originates from a human donor who donated a stem cell graft to a child with acute myeloid leukemia. The rearrangement uses TRBV7-3 and TRBJ2-5; 9 nucleotides line up with TRBD2. The material was PBMCs from the stem cell graft donor, obtained from the stem cell graft. Here the CDR3 DNA reads TGTGCCAGCAGCTTATATGGGCGGGGGGGCCGAGAGACCCAGTACTTC. Protein sequence: CASSLYGRGGRETQYF.